The clone carrying this T cell receptor beta chain was seen only a few times. Its antigen is currently unknown. The sample is drawn from a study of cytomegalovirus exposure and HLA in healthy donors. Findings and limits, study-wide: Accurate prediction of HLA-A and HLA-B alleles (for most subjects) was reportedly achieved from TCR beta sequences. Earlier analysis yielded a pattern in which most TCR beta V segments were productive about 90% or about 30% of the time. Some V segments (TRBV6-2 and TRBV6-3 among them) were excluded as indistinguishable.

The CDR3 runs to 14 residues. Germline V gives CDR1 SGHAT, CDR2 FQNNGV. V was shortened by 0 bases and J by 2 bases, with 7 bases between the two germline ends. The PCR was carried out with 60 Vbeta primers and 13 Jbeta primers. Generated by immunoSEQ multiplex PCR, the TCRdb table keeps only in-frame clones and is missing some. The sample carries 130,000 to 150,000 clones, around three fifths recorded once. Sequenced material: PBMCs. The receptor was isolated from a woman in her 30s in good health and CMV-seropositive. The V and J genes are TRBV11-2 and TRBJ1-2; D not certain. CDR3 sequence: CASSLDWQNYGYTF. In nucleotides, the CDR3 is TGTGCCAGCAGCTTAGATTGGCAGAACTATGGCTACACCTTC.